The sequence of this T cell receptor (beta chain) was determined in a study of T cells after yellow fever vaccination. Study information: Each low-cell-number fraction was prepared by means of SMART-Seq v4 Ultra Low Input.

CDR3 length: 13 amino acids. V lost 4 bases and J lost 0, with 6 bases in between. The germline CDR1 and CDR2 sequences are MNHEY and SMNVEV (reference sequence). A universal primer site and UMIs were added as TCR cDNA was made by 5'RACE template switching. TCRdb processed the 5' RACE reads anew with MiXCR; each CDR3 protein has one entry. The sample includes approximately 90,000 distinct CDR3 sequences, about an eighth seen only once; the top ten take approximately 23%. General study points: Booster sampling recovered most clones from primary vaccination (under 98% CD4, 80% to 90% CD8). From the bulk population, abundant clonotypes could contaminate and appear within FACS-sorted repertoires.

This clonotype was sampled from a man younger than 35 who received the YFV17D yellow fever vaccine. The V and J genes are TRBV27 and TRBJ1-2; D is undetermined. The specimen was CD8+ T cells not binding an NS4B(214-222) dextramer, sorted from PBMCs, collected 21 days after the first yellow fever vaccination. Here the CDR3 reads CASSWGSNYGYTF. CDR3 nucleotides: TGTGCCAGCAGTTGGGGTTCTAACTATGGCTACACCTTC.